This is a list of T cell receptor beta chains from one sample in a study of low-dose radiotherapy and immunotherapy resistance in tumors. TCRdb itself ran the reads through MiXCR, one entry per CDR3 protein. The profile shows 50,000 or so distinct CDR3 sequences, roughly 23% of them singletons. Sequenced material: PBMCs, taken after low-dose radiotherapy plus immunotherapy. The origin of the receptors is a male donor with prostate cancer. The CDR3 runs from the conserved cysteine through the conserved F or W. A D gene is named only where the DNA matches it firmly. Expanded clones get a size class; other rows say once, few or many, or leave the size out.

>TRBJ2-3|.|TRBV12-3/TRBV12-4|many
TGTGCCAGCAGTTTAGTAACAGATACGCAGTATTTT
CASSLVTDTQYF
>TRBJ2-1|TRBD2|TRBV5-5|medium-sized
TGTGCCAGCAGCTTGAGACTAGCCTATGAGCAGTTCTTC
CASSLRLAYEQFF
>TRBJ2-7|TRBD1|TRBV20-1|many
TGCAGCGCCAGGACAGGGGGCGCCTACGAGCAGTACTTC
CSARTGGAYEQYF
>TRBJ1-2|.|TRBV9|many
TGTGCCAGCAGCCCCCACGGAGCTAACTATGGCTACACCTTC
CASSPHGANYGYTF
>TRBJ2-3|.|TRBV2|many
TGTGCCAGCAGTTCCGACAGGCATGCAGATACGCAGTATTTT
CASSSDRHADTQYF
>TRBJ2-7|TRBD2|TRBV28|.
TGTGCCAGCAGCTTAGCGGGCCTTTCCTACGAGCAGTACTTC
CASSLAGLSYEQYF
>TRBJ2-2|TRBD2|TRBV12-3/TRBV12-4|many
TGTGCCAGCAGCGGACGTCGCGGGGGGGGGGAGCTGTTTTTT
CASSGRRGGGELFF
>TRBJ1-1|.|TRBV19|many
TGTGCCAGTAGGTGGGGGAACACTGAAGCTTTCTTT
CASRWGNTEAFF
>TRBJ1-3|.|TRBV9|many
TGTGCCAGCAGCGATCAGACCGGGAGAGAAATTGGAAACACCATATATTTT
CASSDQTGREIGNTIYF
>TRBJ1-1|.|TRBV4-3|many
TGCGCCAGCAGCAAAGAGGCTTACAGCTTGAACACTGAAGCTTTCTTT
CASSKEAYSLNTEAFF
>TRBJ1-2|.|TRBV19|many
TGTGGATCTAACCGGGTTTATGGCTACACCTTC
CGSNRVYGYTF
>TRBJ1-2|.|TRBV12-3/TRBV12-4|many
TGTGCCAGCAGTTTAATGAGGGACTATGGCTACACCTTC
CASSLMRDYGYTF
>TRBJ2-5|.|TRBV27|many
TGTGCCAGCAGTTTCAGGGGTCGCGAGACCCAGTACTTC
CASSFRGRETQYF
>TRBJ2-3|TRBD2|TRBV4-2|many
TGTTCCAGCAGCCAAGATAGGTTAGGCGGGAGGGCCGCAGATACGCAGTATTTT
CSSSQDRLGGRAADTQYF
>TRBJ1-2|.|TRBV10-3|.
TGTGCCATCAGTGAGTCCCGGACAAAGGCTAACTATGGCTACACCTTC
CAISESRTKANYGYTF
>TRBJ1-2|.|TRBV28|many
TGTGCCAGCAGTCCTATTGATGCGCTCAAGGGCTATGGCTACACCTTC
CASSPIDALKGYGYTF
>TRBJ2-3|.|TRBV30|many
TGTGCCTGTGCCGGGTCTTACACAGATACGCAGTATTTT
CACAGSYTDTQYF
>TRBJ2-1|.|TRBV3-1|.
TGTGCCAGCAGCCAAGAATCGTCTAGGAGGGTAGTGGAGCAGTTCTTC
CASSQESSRRVVEQFF
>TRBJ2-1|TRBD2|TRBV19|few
TGTGCCAGTAGTATATCAACTAGCGGGGGTAATGAGCAGTTCTTC
CASSISTSGGNEQFF
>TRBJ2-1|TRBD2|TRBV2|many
TGTGCCAGCACCCCACTAGCGGGAGGCAATGAGCAGTTCTTC
CASTPLAGGNEQFF
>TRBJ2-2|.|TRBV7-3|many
TGTGCCAGCAGCTCGGGAGTGAACACCGGGGAGCTGTTTTTT
CASSSGVNTGELFF
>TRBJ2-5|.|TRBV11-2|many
TGTGCCAGCAGCTTAGATAGGGCAGCGGGGACCCAGTACTTC
CASSLDRAAGTQYF
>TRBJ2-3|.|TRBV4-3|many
TGCGCCAGCAGCCAGTTATGGCAGGGCACAGATACGCAGTATTTT
CASSQLWQGTDTQYF
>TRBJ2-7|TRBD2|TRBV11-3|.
TGTGCCAGCAGCTACAGAGACGGCTCGGGACTAGCGGATTTCTCCTACGAGCAGTACTTC
CASSYRDGSGLADFSYEQYF
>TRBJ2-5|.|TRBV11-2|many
TGTGCCAGCAGCAACTGGACAGCAGAAGAGACCCAGTACTTC
CASSNWTAEETQYF
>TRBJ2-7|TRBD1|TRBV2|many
TGTGCCAGCAACATGGGACAGTTGGTCTACGAGCAGTACTTC
CASNMGQLVYEQYF
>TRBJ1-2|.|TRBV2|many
TGTGCCAGCAGTGGACAGCGAATTTATGGCTACACCTTC
CASSGQRIYGYTF
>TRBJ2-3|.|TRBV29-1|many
TGCAGCGTTGAAACCGGGTATCACACAGATACGCAGTATTTT
CSVETGYHTDTQYF
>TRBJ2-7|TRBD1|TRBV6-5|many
TGTGCCAGCCGGGACAGTGTAAACTACGAGCAGTACTTC
CASRDSVNYEQYF
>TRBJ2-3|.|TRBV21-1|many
TGTGCCAGCAGCAAAAACCCCCAACTAGCGGGGACTAGCACAGATACGCAGTATTTT
CASSKNPQLAGTSTDTQYF
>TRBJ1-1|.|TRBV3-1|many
TGTGCCAGCAGCCAAGGGGAGGACACTGAAGCTTTCTTT
CASSQGEDTEAFF
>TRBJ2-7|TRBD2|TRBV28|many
TGTGCCAGCAGTTTGTCCCTAGCGGGAGTTGGGAGCTACGAGCAGTACTTC
CASSLSLAGVGSYEQYF
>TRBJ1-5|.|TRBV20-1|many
TGCAGTGCTAGAGTAGAGGGAGATCAGCCCCAGCATTTT
CSARVEGDQPQHF
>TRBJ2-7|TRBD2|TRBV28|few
TGTGCCAGCAGCCGCCCCAGCGGGAGTGGGTACGAGCAGTACTTC
CASSRPSGSGYEQYF
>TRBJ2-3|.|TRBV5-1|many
TGCGCCAGCAGCTCCCGGGGTGGAGATACGCAGTATTTT
CASSSRGGDTQYF